The 28 T cell receptor beta chains listed next were all sequenced from one sample in a study of blood T cells in healthy people across ages. A J-beta primer mix and a sample-barcoded 5' primer were used in a second PCR of roughly 7 to 12 cycles. TCRdb reprocessed the 5' RACE reads via MiXCR and lists one record per CDR3 protein. This sample has roughly 2 million distinct CDR3 sequences; less than 50% occur once, and the top ten carry around 2.1%. Sample: blood. Receptors originate from a woman aged 40 to 50 in good health.

Written as DNA, the CDR3 is TGTGCCAGCAGGCAGGTGGCAGGAGCTGGCTACACCTTC. The encoded protein is CASRQVAGAGYTF. The V call is TRBV6-5, the J call TRBJ1-2; D gene ambiguous. V was clipped by 6 bases and J by 7 bases, with 15 bases between them. From germline, CDR1 is MNHEY and CDR2 SVGAGI. The CDR3 is made up of 13 amino acids.

V and J are TRBV7-9 and TRBJ2-7; D is uncertain. With 1 base removed from V and 4 bases from J, the gap between germline ends came to 11 bases. CDR3 size: 14 residues. Germline CDR1 SEHNR, CDR2 FQNEAQ (reference sequence). The CDR3 region is CASSLEQSPYEQYF. In DNA, the CDR3 is TGTGCCAGCAGCTTAGAACAGAGTCCTTACGAGCAGTACTTC.

The chain employs TRBV4-3 and TRBJ2-4; TRBD2 agrees at 8 bases. The V gene end was trimmed by 0 bases and the J gene end by 8 bases; junction bases not matched to a gene: 6. This CDR3 has 15 amino acids. Germline V gene lookup returns CDR1 LGHNA and CDR2 YSLEER. The CDR3 region has the DNA TGCGCCAGCAGCCAAGATGGCGGGGGGCGCGACATTCAGTACTTC. Translated, it gives CASSQDGGGRDIQYF.

Regarding this clonotype: The junction shows a germline mismatch at one end, possibly a read error. The V and J genes are TRBV7-9 and TRBJ1-6, with D possibly being TRBD1 (5 bases). The germline CDR1 and CDR2 sequences are SEHNR and FQNEAQ (reference sequence). This CDR3 has 16 amino acids. CDR3 in amino acids: CVSSLLGEVTNSPLHF. The CDR3 DNA reads TGTGTCAGCAGCTTATTAGGGGAAGTAACTAATTCACCCCTCCACTTT.

This clonotype was found a few times. The chain is built from TRBV20-1 and TRBJ1-2, with 9 bases matching TRBD1. The V and J ends lost 5 bases and 4 bases, in that order; junction bases with no gene match: 8. Germline V gene lookup returns CDR1 DFQATT and CDR2 SNEGSKA (reference sequence). This CDR3 region has 14 residues. Here the CDR3 DNA reads TGCAGTGCTCACCTGGGACAGGGTGGCTATGGCTACACCTTC. Translation gives CSAHLGQGGYGYTF.

For this clonotype: A read error may account for a junction end that differs from germline. The chain recombines TRBV7-2 with TRBJ1-2; 7 positions agree with TRBD1. The germline CDR1 and CDR2 sequences are SGHTA and FQGNSA. The CDR3 length is 13 residues. The CDR3 loop is CAGSRDRGYGYTF. The CDR3 bases are TGTGCCGGCAGCAGGGACAGAGGCTATGGCTACACCTTC. Drawing the rest from reference TRBV7-2 and TRBJ1-2, the complete variable domain is GAGVSQSPSNKVTEKGKDVELRCDPISGHTALYWYRQSLGQGLEFLIYFQGNSAPDKSGLPSDRFSAERTGGSVSTLTIQRTQQEDSAVYLCAGSRDRGYGYTFGSGTRLTVV.

There are a few counts of this clonotype. The chain combines TRBV11-2 with TRBJ2-4; D ambiguous. The CDR3 is made up of 13 amino acids. V was shortened by 5 bases and J by 7 bases, with 12 bases between the two germline ends. CDR1 SGHAT and CDR2 FQNNGV come from the germline V gene. Here the CDR3 reads CASSPRSWNIQYF. The CDR3 DNA is TGTGCCAGCAGCCCCCGAAGCTGGAACATTCAGTACTTC.

The genes are TRBV5-1 and TRBJ2-1; TRBD1 is a possible D gene (6 bases). Germline V lookup: CDR1 SGHRS, CDR2 YFSETQ. Trimming cost V 5 bases and J 0 bases, with 18 bases left between them. This CDR3 is 17 amino acids long. CDR3 nucleotides: TGCGCCAGCAGACCTACCGGGACATTGAGCTCCTACAATGAGCAGTTCTTC. This translates into CASRPTGTLSSYNEQFF. Full variable domain (outside the CDR3, taken from reference TRBV5-1 and TRBJ2-1): KAGVTQTPRYLIKTRGQQVTLSCSPISGHRSVSWYQQTPGQGLQFLFEYFSETQRNKGNFPGRFSGRQFSNSRSEMNVSTLELGDSALYLCASRPTGTLSSYNEQFFGPGTRLTVL.

The rearrangement joins TRBV18 to TRBJ2-5, with 8 bases identical to TRBD2. V lost 3 bases, J lost 4 bases, and 4 bases stayed unmatched. This CDR3 spans 14 amino acids. Germline values: CDR1 KGHSH, CDR2 LQKENI. CDR3 nucleotides: TGTGCCAGCTCACCGGGACTAGTCATAGAGACCCAGTACTTC. As protein: CASSPGLVIETQYF. The full variable domain, in which reference TRBV18 and TRBJ2-5 provide the parts outside the CDR3, is NAGVMQNPRHLVRRRGQEARLRCSPMKGHSHVYWYRQLPEEGLKFMVYLQKENIIDESGMPKERFSAEFPKEGPSILRIQQVVRGDSAAYFCASSPGLVIETQYFGPGTRLLVL.

This clonotype was counted a few times. This chain links TRBV5-6 with TRBJ2-7; the D is unclear. The assigned J gene may be wrong: the sequence end matches TRBJ2-5 better. The CDR3 length is 13 residues. From germline, CDR1 is SGHDT and CDR2 YYEEEE. The CDR3 here is CASSFSGLRTQYF. The DNA for the CDR3 is TGTGCCAGCAGCTTTTCCGGCCTCAGGACCCAGTACTTC.

The chain employs TRBV20-1 and TRBJ1-2; D may be TRBD1 (5 bases). Trimming removed 7 bases at V and 4 bases at J, with 16 bases between. This CDR3 spans 13 amino acids. Germline V gene lookup returns CDR1 DFQATT and CDR2 SNEGSKA (reference sequence). The CDR3 loop is CSVSEGIFYGYTF. The CDR3 nucleotides read TGCAGTGTCAGTGAGGGGATTTTCTATGGCTACACCTTC.

The chain employs TRBV7-9 and TRBJ1-2; D is ambiguous. V was pared by 2 bases and J by 4 bases, with 14 bases between. The CDR3 spans 15 residues. Germline lookup yields CDR1 SEHNR and CDR2 FQNEAQ (reference sequence). Here the CDR3 reads CASSLLQAESYGYTF. The CDR3 DNA reads as TGTGCCAGCAGCTTACTTCAGGCAGAGAGCTATGGCTACACCTTC.

The chain carries TRBV9 and TRBJ2-3; D is uncertain. Germline V lookup: CDR1 SGDLS, CDR2 YYNGEE. V lost 0 bases and J lost 2, with 7 bases in between. The CDR3 covers 14 residues. CDR3 protein: CASSVAVNTDTQYF. In DNA form, the CDR3 reads TGTGCCAGCAGCGTAGCTGTTAACACAGATACGCAGTATTTT.

This clonotype was seen many times. CDR3 DNA sequence: TGCAGCGTAGGGACGTATGACTACAATGAGCAGTTCTTC. Its protein is CSVGTYDYNEQFF. This chain connects TRBV29-1 to TRBJ2-1; perhaps D is TRBD1 or TRBD2 (5 bases each). CDR3 size: 13 residues. V lost 6 bases, J lost 3 bases, and 12 bases lay in between. Germline CDR1 reads SQVTM; CDR2 reads ANQGSEA.

This clonotype was observed a few times. V is TRBV20-1 and J is TRBJ2-7; the D call may be TRBD1 or TRBD2 (5 bases each). The CDR3 is 13 residues long. Deletions cut 5 bases from V and 3 bases from J, with 14 bases between. The germline CDR1 and CDR2 sequences are DFQATT and SNEGSKA (reference sequence). The CDR3 region is CSALTGTDYEQYF. The CDR3 DNA reads TGCAGTGCTCTCACCGGGACGGACTACGAGCAGTACTTC.

This rearrangement joins TRBV24-1 to TRBJ1-2, with D hard to call. The CDR3 runs to 14 residues. Germline V gives CDR1 KGHDR, CDR2 SFDVKD. Trimming left V 3 bases short and J 4 bases short, with 11 bases between. CDR3 residues: CATSDPQHLYGYTF. The CDR3 DNA sequence: TGTGCCACCAGTGATCCACAGCACCTCTATGGCTACACCTTC.

This clonotype was counted ten times or more. The chain employs TRBV10-3 and TRBJ2-5; D gene uncertain. The CDR3 length is 14 residues. CDR1 ENHRY and CDR2 SYGVKD come from the germline V gene. With 0 bases removed from V and 1 base from J, the gap between germline ends came to 6 bases. The CDR3 bases are TGTGCCATCAGTGAGTCAAAGGCCCAAGAGACCCAGTACTTC. Residues: CAISESKAQETQYF.

The rearrangement links TRBV5-1 to TRBJ2-5, with TRBD1 as a possible D gene (6 bases). The J call may be in error: the DNA end matches TRBJ2-7 better. This CDR3 comprises 15 residues. Germline CDR1 and CDR2: SGHRS and YFSETQ. CDR3 DNA: TGCGCCAGCAGCTTGGCCGGAGGACAGACGCACGAGCAGTACTTC. This encodes CASSLAGGQTHEQYF.

This clonotype was found a few times. This chain connects TRBV5-6 to TRBJ2-3, with D possibly TRBD1 on 6 matching bases. V dropped 3 bases and J dropped 0 bases, with 17 bases sitting between them. This CDR3 comprises 17 residues. In germline, CDR1 is SGHDT, CDR2 YYEEEE. CDR3 in DNA: TGTGCCAGCAGCTACCCGACAGGTTCCACTAGCACAGATACGCAGTATTTT. This encodes CASSYPTGSTSTDTQYF.

The V gene is TRBV7-9, the J gene TRBJ2-1, with 12 bases identical to TRBD2. CDR1 is SEHNR and CDR2 is FQNEAQ in the germline V gene (reference sequence). V lost 6 bases and J lost 1; bases outside the gene matches: 7. There are 17 residues in the CDR3. The CDR3 region is CASRGTSGGQSYNEQFF. In DNA, the CDR3 is TGTGCCAGCAGAGGAACTAGCGGGGGGCAGTCCTACAATGAGCAGTTCTTC.

The chain recombines TRBV7-2 with TRBJ2-5; 7 nucleotides line up with TRBD1. V lost 5 bases, J lost 3 bases, and 6 bases stayed unmatched. The CDR3 runs 14 residues. Germline V gene sequence: CDR1 SGHTA, CDR2 FQGNSA. CDR3 sequence reads: CASSVTGDKETQYF. The DNA of the CDR3 is TGTGCCAGCAGCGTTACAGGGGATAAAGAGACCCAGTACTTC.

This clonotype was seen many times. This chain joins TRBV20-1 and TRBJ2-7; no definite D call. This CDR3 spans 11 amino acids. Deletions cut 3 bases from V and 2 bases from J, with 5 bases between. The germline V gene has CDR1 DFQATT and CDR2 SNEGSKA (reference sequence). The CDR3 here is CSASGTYEQYF. The CDR3 nucleotides read TGCAGTGCTAGTGGAACCTACGAGCAGTACTTC.

The genes are TRBV20-1 and TRBJ1-5, with 9 bases aligning to TRBD1. This CDR3 contains 16 residues. The germline V gene encodes CDR1 DFQATT and CDR2 SNEGSKA (reference sequence). Trimming cost V 4 bases and J 4 bases; bases outside gene matches: 11. CDR3 nucleotide sequence: TGCAGTGCTACGATCTCCGGGACAGGGAGGAATCAGCCCCAGCATTTT. Translating it yields CSATISGTGRNQPQHF.

The rearrangement links TRBV20-1 to TRBJ2-5; 7 bases fit TRBD1. The CDR3 extends over 14 amino acids. CDR1 and CDR2 from the germline V gene are DFQATT and SNEGSKA (reference sequence). Trimming took 5 bases from V and 2 from J; bases not matched to a gene: 8. In DNA form, the CDR3 reads TGCAGTGCTCCTGGACAGGCCAGGCAAGAGACCCAGTACTTC. Protein product: CSAPGQARQETQYF.

V is TRBV4-2 and J is TRBJ2-2; a possible D gene is TRBD1 (6 bases). Per the germline V gene, CDR1 is LGHNA and CDR2 is YNFKEQ. Trimming pared 4 bases from V and 2 bases from J, leaving 17 bases between. The CDR3 consists of 17 residues. Here the CDR3 reads CASSPRGRIINTGELFF. For the CDR3, the DNA is TGTGCCAGCAGCCCTAGGGGGAGAATAATAAACACCGGGGAGCTGTTTTTT.

The chain is built from TRBV7-2 and TRBJ2-5, with D possibly being TRBD1 or TRBD2 (5 bases each). The germline CDR1 and CDR2 sequences are SGHTA and FQGNSA. The CDR3 runs to 13 residues. V was shortened by 1 base and J by 11 bases, with 14 bases between the two germline ends. The CDR3 spells CASSLEGIGEQYF. The CDR3 DNA sequence: TGTGCCAGCAGCTTAGAGGGTATAGGGGAGCAGTACTTC.

The sample holds a few counts of this clonotype. The V and J genes are TRBV7-6 and TRBJ2-5, with D possibly being TRBD1 (6 bases). The germline gives CDR1 SGHVS, CDR2 FNYEAQ. Trimming took 5 bases from V and 3 from J, leaving 19 bases between them. CDR3 length: 16 amino acids. CDR3 region: CASSARTETKEETQYF. CDR3 nucleotides: TGTGCCAGCAGCGCCCGGACAGAAACTAAAGAAGAGACCCAGTACTTC.

This chain links TRBV4-2 with TRBJ2-7; 7 positions match TRBD2. V shed 4 bases, J shed 5 bases, and the junction held 14 bases outside the gene matches. The CDR3 consists of 16 residues. The germline V gene encodes CDR1 LGHNA and CDR2 YNFKEQ. DNA for the CDR3: TGTGCCAGCAGCCTTGGGGAGGGTGGGAGGTTCGACGAGCAGTACTTC. This encodes CASSLGEGGRFDEQYF.